A selection of T cell receptor beta chains follows, all from one sample in a study of blood T cell repertoires in COVID-19. Assay used: immunoSEQ multiplex PCR; TCRdb lists only in-frame clones, some missing. The sample contains 380,000 or so clones, 86% of which appear only once. The sample comprised peripheral blood. These receptors originate from a woman aged 60-70 years with COVID-19, enrolled during active disease. Each CDR3 is given with its conserved first and last residue. A D gene is named only where the DNA matches it firmly. The listing skips clone size in some rows; elsewhere it reads once, few, many or a size class.

>few|TRBV7-2|TRBJ2-2|TRBD1
TGTGCCAGCAGCTTAACGGACAGGGGAGTGAACGGGGAGCTGTTTTTT
CASSLTDRGVNGELFF
>NA|TRBV6-5|TRBJ2-7|NA
TGTGCCAGCAGCCCACCGGGGGTCTACGAGCAGTACTTC
CASSPPGVYEQYF
>NA|TRBV6-2/TRBV6-3|TRBJ2-1|TRBD2
TGTGCCAGCAGTTACGATAGCGGGGGGGCTTATGAGCAGTTCTTC
CASSYDSGGAYEQFF
>NA|TRBV6-6|TRBJ1-2|NA
TGTGCCAGCAGTTACGAGGGATGGGGTGTAGACTATGGCTACACCTTC
CASSYEGWGVDYGYTF
>few|TRBV18|TRBJ2-7|NA
TGTGCCAGCTCCCCTCCTGGGGCCGTGAAGAAGAGCGAGCAGTACTTC
CASSPPGAVKKSEQYF
>NA|TRBV30|TRBJ2-2|NA
TGTGCCTGGAGTGCGCAGGGTCAGATGACCGGGGAGCTGTTTTTT
CAWSAQGQMTGELFF
>NA|TRBV9|TRBJ1-4|NA
TGTGCCAGCAGGCTAGGCGACAGGTCGGGTGAAAAACTGTTTTTT
CASRLGDRSGEKLFF
>NA|TRBV6-5|TRBJ1-2|TRBD1
TGTGCCAGCAGTTACTCTGGACAGGGGGAGTATGGCTACACCTTC
CASSYSGQGEYGYTF
>NA|TRBV6-5|TRBJ1-5|NA
TGTGCCAGCAGCCCCCGGGGCAATCAGCCCCAGCATTTT
CASSPRGNQPQHF
>NA|TRBV29-1|TRBJ1-4|NA
TGCAGCGTTGAATGGGGCAGTAATGAAAAACTGTTTTTT
CSVEWGSNEKLFF